These 18 T cell receptor beta chains were all obtained from the same sample, sequenced in a study of vaccination effects on CD4 cells after COVID-19. The table came from immunoSEQ multiplex PCR; TCRdb's copy has only in-frame clones and leaves some out. The sample has 17,000 or so clones; under 85% are singletons. No antigen is known for these receptors. Under the ViraFEST assay, PBMC were stimulated with viral peptide pools so that antigen-specific CD4+ T cells expanded. Sequencing was performed afterwards. Having been cultured for roughly 11 days, the cells underwent CD4+ T cell isolation. SARS-CoV-2 infected the person between March and December 2020, as confirmed by PCR. Every participant took two doses of the BNT162b2 or mRNA-1273 vaccine. The input for sequencing was CD4+ T cells from PBMCs cultured with SARS-CoV-2 spike peptides, taken after COVID-19 vaccination. The source of these receptors is a human donor who had a prior SARS-CoV-2 infection.

This clone was detected only a few times. V gene TRBV30 combines with J gene TRBJ2-1; 11 bases line up with TRBD1. CDR3 length: 16 residues. V was pared by 2 bases and J by 7 bases, with 10 bases of the junction left unmatched. Germline loops: CDR1 GTSNPN, CDR2 SVGIG (reference sequence). CDR3 DNA: TGTGCCTGGAGTCTCGGACAGGGGGCAGCAGGAAATGAGCAGTTCTTC. As protein: CAWSLGQGAAGNEQFF.

This sequence joins TRBV18 and TRBJ1-3; D remains ambiguous. Germline CDR1 reads KGHSH; CDR2 reads LQKENI. The CDR3 has 15 amino acids. V was trimmed by 3 bases and J by 3 bases, leaving 12 bases between them. This CDR3 reads CASSPQGLNGNTIYF. The CDR3 coding sequence is TGTGCCAGCTCACCCCAAGGATTGAATGGAAACACCATATATTTT.

The chain uses TRBV6-6 and TRBJ1-2, with TRBD1 matching over 10 bases. The length of the CDR3 is 13 residues. Losses at the gene ends were 5 bases for V and 7 bases for J; bases not matched to a gene: 4. The germline gives CDR1 MNHNY, CDR2 SVGAGI (reference sequence). The CDR3 is CASSDRDRGGYTF. CDR3 nucleotide sequence: TGTGCCAGCAGTGACCGGGACAGGGGTGGCTACACCTTC.

The rearrangement uses TRBV5-1 and TRBJ2-2, with D unresolved. Looked up from germline, CDR1 is SGHRS and CDR2 is YFSETQ. CDR3 length: 15 residues. V lost 4 bases and J lost 5, with 15 bases in between. CDR3: CASSKPPEWTGELFF. The CDR3 DNA reads as TGCGCCAGCAGCAAACCCCCGGAGTGGACCGGGGAGCTGTTTTTT.

The chain joins TRBV5-1 to TRBJ2-7, with D possibly TRBD1 on 6 matching bases. Trimming removed 4 bases at V and 0 bases at J, with 11 bases between. The CDR3 is 14 amino acids. CDR1 SGHRS and CDR2 YFSETQ come from the germline V gene. In DNA, the CDR3 is TGCGCCAGCAGCACGAGAGGGGGCTCCTACGAGCAGTACTTC. This gives the protein CASSTRGGSYEQYF.

This rearrangement joins TRBV10-3 to TRBJ2-1; 9 bases fit TRBD1. CDR1 ENHRY and CDR2 SYGVKD come from the germline V gene. V shed 4 bases, J shed 6 bases, and the junction held 10 bases outside the gene matches. The CDR3 contains 16 residues. Here the CDR3 DNA reads TGTGCCATCAGTGGCTCCGGGACAGGGCTTTCCAATGAGCAGTTCTTC. It encodes CAISGSGTGLSNEQFF.

The chain uses TRBV2 and TRBJ1-2, with D unclear. The length of the CDR3 is 12 residues. Per germline, CDR1 SNHLY and CDR2 FYNNEI. With 3 bases removed from V and 14 bases from J, the gap between germline ends came to 16 bases. The chain's CDR3 is CASSDPPGHGTF. The CDR3 DNA follows: TGTGCCAGCAGTGACCCCCCCGGCCACGGGACCTTC.

V is TRBV2 and J is TRBJ2-1; D might be TRBD1 or TRBD2, each matching 5 bases. The ends were cut back, 4 bases at V and 10 bases at J, with 11 bases in the middle. This CDR3 has 12 residues. Looked up from germline, CDR1 is SNHLY and CDR2 is FYNNEI. CDR3 protein: CASSGGAVEQFF. The CDR3, as DNA: TGTGCCAGCAGTGGAGGGGCGGTGGAGCAGTTCTTC.

This chain connects TRBV5-4 to TRBJ2-7, with 7 positions matching TRBD2. The CDR3 totals 16 residues. Per germline, CDR1 SGHNT and CDR2 YYREEE (reference sequence). V lost 4 bases and J lost 0; bases outside the gene matches: 10. CDR3 DNA sequence: TGTGCCAGCAGCCCGGGGGGTTCTCCGCACTCCTACGAGCAGTACTTC. This encodes CASSPGGSPHSYEQYF.

This chain links TRBV15 with TRBJ1-1; no clear D gene. CDR3 length: 15 residues. Trimming removed 3 bases at V and 1 base at J, with 12 bases between. Germline V CDR1 and CDR2: LNHNV, YYDKDF (reference sequence). CDR3 nucleotide sequence: TGTGCCACCAGCAGCGGGCAGACCTGGAACACTGAAGCTTTCTTT. Residues: CATSSGQTWNTEAFF.

V usage is TRBV4-2 and J usage is TRBJ2-5; weak D call: TRBD2 (6 bases). The CDR3 has 14 amino acids. V gave up 6 bases and J gave up 6 bases, with 17 bases separating them. From germline, CDR1 is LGHNA and CDR2 YNFKEQ. The CDR3 DNA reads TGTGCCAGCAGTTCGGGGGACCCTAGTCAGACCCAGTACTTC. This sequence encodes CASSSGDPSQTQYF.

This clone occurred a few times. The chain has TRBV30 and TRBJ1-6; D not resolved. The CDR3 is 13 amino acids. V gave up 8 bases and J gave up 9 bases, with 17 bases separating them. The germline gives CDR1 GTSNPN, CDR2 SVGIG (reference sequence). In DNA, the CDR3 is TGTGCCGCGGAACCTTCTTACTCTTCACCCCTCCACTTT. It translates to CAAEPSYSSPLHF.

This clone turned up a few times. The chain links TRBV5-8 to TRBJ2-1, with 9 bases identical to TRBD2. The V and J ends lost 4 bases and 6 bases, in that order; junction bases with no gene match: 2. This CDR3 region has 13 residues. Germline V gives CDR1 SGHTS, CDR2 YDEGEE. CDR3 protein: CASSRGLANEQFF. For the CDR3, the DNA is TGTGCCAGCAGCCGGGGACTAGCCAATGAGCAGTTCTTC.

The chain joins TRBV5-1 to TRBJ1-3; D gene uncertain. The CDR3 covers 20 residues. Looked up from germline, CDR1 is SGHRS and CDR2 is YFSETQ. V lost 2 bases and J 4 bases, leaving 28 bases between the germline ends. DNA for the CDR3: TGCGCCAGCAGCTTCCGACCACGAATTACGGACCGAAGAGAGGGAAACACCATATATTTT. It specifies CASSFRPRITDRREGNTIYF.

This clone was seen once. This chain joins TRBV2 and TRBJ2-5; 9 bases are shared with TRBD1. Germline lookup yields CDR1 SNHLY and CDR2 FYNNEI. J gave up 5 bases and V 6 bases, and 7 bases lay outside the gene matches. The CDR3 is 14 residues long. Here the CDR3 reads CASRRTGATETQYF. In DNA, the CDR3 is TGTGCCAGCAGGAGGACAGGGGCGACCGAGACCCAGTACTTC.

Remarks on this clone: Other DNA variants within this sample encode the same CDR3. The gene calls are TRBV12-3 or TRBV12-4 and TRBJ1-1; D uncertain. The germline V and J ends were trimmed by 6 bases and 8 bases, with 16 bases remaining between them. The CDR3 extends over 13 amino acids. The CDR3 spells CASRVLGIREAFF. CDR3 bases: TGTGCCAGCAGGGTTTTGGGGATACGCGAAGCTTTCTTT.

This CDR3 reads CASSLGGRARDEQFF. The CDR3 nucleotides read TGTGCCAGCAGCTTAGGCGGGAGGGCGAGGGATGAGCAGTTCTTC. The chain recombines TRBV7-3 with TRBJ2-1, with 9 bases fitting TRBD2. Germline CDR1 is SGHTA and CDR2 is FQGTGA. The CDR3 contains 15 residues. V was pared by 2 bases and J by 8 bases, with 7 bases of the junction left unmatched.

The chain recombines TRBV9 with TRBJ1-4, with D tentatively TRBD1 (5 bases). Trimming cost V 4 bases and J 10 bases, with 20 bases left between them. This CDR3 region has 15 residues. CDR1 SGDLS and CDR2 YYNGEE come from the germline V gene. The CDR3 loop is CASSSTRDARGKLFF. The CDR3 region has the DNA TGTGCCAGCAGCTCTACGAGGGATGCAAGGGGAAAACTGTTTTTT.